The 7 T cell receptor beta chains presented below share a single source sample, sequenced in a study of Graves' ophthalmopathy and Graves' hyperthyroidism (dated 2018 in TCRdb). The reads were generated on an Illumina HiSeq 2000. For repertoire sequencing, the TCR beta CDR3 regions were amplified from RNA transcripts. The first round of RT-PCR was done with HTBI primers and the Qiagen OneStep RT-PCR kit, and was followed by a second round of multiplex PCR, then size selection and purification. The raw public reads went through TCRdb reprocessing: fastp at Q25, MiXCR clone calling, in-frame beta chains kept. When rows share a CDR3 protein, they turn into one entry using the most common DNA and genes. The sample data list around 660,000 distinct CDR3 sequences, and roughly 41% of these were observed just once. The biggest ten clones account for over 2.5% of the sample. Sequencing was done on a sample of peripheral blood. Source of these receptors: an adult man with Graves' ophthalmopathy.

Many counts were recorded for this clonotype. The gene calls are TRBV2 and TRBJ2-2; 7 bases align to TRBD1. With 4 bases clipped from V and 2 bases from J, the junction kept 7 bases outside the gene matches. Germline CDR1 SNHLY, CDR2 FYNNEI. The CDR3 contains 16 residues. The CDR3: CASSARGGANTGELFF. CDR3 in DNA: TGTGCCAGCAGTGCAAGAGGGGGCGCAAACACCGGGGAGCTGTTTTTT. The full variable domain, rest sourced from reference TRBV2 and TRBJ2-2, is EPEVTQTPSHQVTQMGQEVILRCVPISNHLYFYWYRQILGQKVEFLVSFYNNEISEKSEIFDDQFSVERPDGSNFTLKIRSTKLEDSAMYFCASSARGGANTGELFFGEGSRLTVL.

Here the CDR3 DNA reads TGTGCCATCAGTGAACCCGGACAGGGGAGGGAGACCCAGTACTTC. Amino acids: CAISEPGQGRETQYF. The chain is built from TRBV10-3 and TRBJ2-5, with 9 bases lining up with TRBD1. From germline, CDR1 is ENHRY and CDR2 SYGVKD. The CDR3 consists of 15 residues. V was pared by 3 bases and J by 5 bases, with 7 bases of the junction left unmatched.

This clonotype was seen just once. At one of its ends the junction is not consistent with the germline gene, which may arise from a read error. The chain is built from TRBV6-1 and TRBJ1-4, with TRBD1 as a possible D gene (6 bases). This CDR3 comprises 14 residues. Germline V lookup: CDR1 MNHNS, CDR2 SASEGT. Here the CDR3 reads CAISSDRLHEKLFF. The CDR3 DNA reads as TGTGCCATCAGTAGCGACAGGCTACATGAAAAACTGTTTTTT.

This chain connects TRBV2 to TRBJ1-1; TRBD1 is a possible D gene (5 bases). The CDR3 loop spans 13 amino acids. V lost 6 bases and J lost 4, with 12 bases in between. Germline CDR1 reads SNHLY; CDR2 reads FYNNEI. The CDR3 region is CASRWGLGTEAFF. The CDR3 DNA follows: TGTGCCAGCAGATGGGGGTTGGGCACTGAAGCTTTCTTT.

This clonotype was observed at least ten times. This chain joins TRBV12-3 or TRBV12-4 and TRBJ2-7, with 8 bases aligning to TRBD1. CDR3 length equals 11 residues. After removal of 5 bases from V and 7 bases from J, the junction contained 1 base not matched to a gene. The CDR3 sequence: CASSRDREQYF. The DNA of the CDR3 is TGTGCCAGCAGTCGGGACAGGGAGCAGTACTTC.

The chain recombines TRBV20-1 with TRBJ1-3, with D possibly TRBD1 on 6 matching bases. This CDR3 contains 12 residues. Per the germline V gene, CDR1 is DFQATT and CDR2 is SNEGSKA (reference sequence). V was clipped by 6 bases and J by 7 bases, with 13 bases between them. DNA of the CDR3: TGCAGTGCCCCCTGGCAGGGGAACACCATATATTTT. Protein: CSAPWQGNTIYF.

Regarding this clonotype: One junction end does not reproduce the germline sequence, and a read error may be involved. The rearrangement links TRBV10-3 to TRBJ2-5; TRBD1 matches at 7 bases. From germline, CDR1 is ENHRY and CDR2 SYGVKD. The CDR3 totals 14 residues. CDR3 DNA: TGTGCCAGCAGTGAGGGGGCAGGGAGTCAGCCCCAGTACTTC. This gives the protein CASSEGAGSQPQYF.